The clone carrying this T cell receptor beta chain has ten or more counts. The data were taken from a study of blood T cell repertoires in COVID-19. Study details: Some COVID-19 samples were acute and others convalescent; all came from the United States, Italy and Spain. In each case, the material was cDNA or gDNA derived from T cells, B-cell-depleted T cells, or PBMCs.

Original analysis: Quantification of nucleated cells was approximated via reference gene primer amplification. The assay was immunoSEQ multiplex PCR, and TCRdb's table has in-frame clones only and misses some. V, J and clone size reflect that table, while D and trimming were determined from the DNA. The sample has some 46,000 clones; over 65% are singletons. The sample comprised peripheral blood. This receptor was taken from a man older than 75 with acute or convalescent COVID-19.

CDR3 bases: TGTGCCTGGAGGGGGACTAGCCGGCAGTACTTC. It codes for CAWRGTSRQYF. The gene calls are TRBV30 and TRBJ2-7, with TRBD2 matching over 9 bases. The V and J ends lost 3 bases and 9 bases, in that order; junction bases with no gene match: 3. The CDR3 totals 11 residues. In germline, CDR1 is GTSNPN, CDR2 SVGIG (reference sequence).